Each of the 5 T cell receptor beta chains below was sequenced from the same sample in a study of OX40 agonist ivuxolimab in advanced cancers. Library creation used the immunoSEQ multiplex PCR assay. Held by TCRdb, this immuneACCESS table contains in-frame sequences only and omits some clones. Under half of the omission traces to an unresolved V gene where checked; the cause of the rest is unknown. This sample has 15,000 to 20,000 clones in its table, and just under 85% of those were observed once. In total, the top ten clones hold approximately 68% of the sample. The input for sequencing was CD4+ or CD8+ T cells sorted from blood, taken in a trial of the OX40 agonist ivuxolimab. The receptor source for this set is an adult with an advanced solid tumor such as melanoma, head and neck, liver or kidney cancer.

V gene TRBV7-9 combines with J gene TRBJ1-5, with a tentative D call TRBD1 (5 bases). This CDR3 has 15 residues. Trimming left V 4 bases short and J 4 bases short, with 14 bases between. Germline assignment: CDR1 SEHNR and CDR2 FQNEAQ (reference sequence). The CDR3 reads CASSSGPGGNQPQHF. The CDR3 DNA sequence: TGTGCCAGCAGCTCAGGGCCCGGAGGGAATCAGCCCCAGCATTTT.

This clone was found a few times. V gene TRBV11-1 combines with J gene TRBJ2-3; no reliable D call. V was clipped by 0 bases and J by 0 bases, with 10 bases between them. The CDR3 is 16 amino acids. CDR1 and CDR2 (germline): SGHAT, FQDESV (reference sequence). The CDR3 is CASSLAKVTSTDTQYF. The DNA for the CDR3 is TGTGCCAGCAGCTTAGCCAAGGTCACGAGCACAGATACGCAGTATTTT.

In regard to this clone: Other DNA sequences in this sample translate to the same CDR3. The chain recombines TRBV7-2 with TRBJ2-7, with D maybe TRBD2 (6 bases). The V and J ends lost 1 base and 0 bases respectively, with 7 bases between them. This CDR3 contains 14 residues. Germline lookup yields CDR1 SGHTA and CDR2 FQGNSA. The CDR3 is CASSLGGTSYEQYF. CDR3 nucleotide sequence: TGTGCCAGCAGCTTAGGCGGGACCTCCTACGAGCAGTACTTC. The full variable domain, its missing parts supplied by reference TRBV7-2 and TRBJ2-7, is GAGVSQSPSNKVTEKGKDVELRCDPISGHTALYWYRQSLGQGLEFLIYFQGNSAPDKSGLPSDRFSAERTGGSVSTLTIQRTQQEDSAVYLCASSLGGTSYEQYFGPGTRLTVT.

V and J are TRBV2 and TRBJ2-7; the match to TRBD1 covers 12 bases. The germline V gene has CDR1 SNHLY and CDR2 FYNNEI. The CDR3 runs 14 residues. Trimming removed 7 bases from V and 2 bases from J; junction bases left unmatched: 3. The CDR3 DNA reads as TGTGCCAGCAACTGGGACAGGGGGCCCTACGAGCAGTACTTC. As protein: CASNWDRGPYEQYF.

Regarding this clone: This may be a read error: a much more frequent sequence differs by one nucleotide. The sample contains more than one DNA sequence encoding this CDR3. The V gene is TRBV27, the J gene TRBJ2-1; TRBD2 matches at 10 bases. Germline V gene lookup returns CDR1 MNHEY and CDR2 SMNVEV (reference sequence). J was trimmed by 6 bases and V by 6 bases; bases with no gene match: 2. CDR3 length equals 13 residues. The CDR3 DNA reads TGTGCCAGCAGGGGACTAGCGACCAATGAGCAGTTCTTC. The encoded protein is CASRGLATNEQFF.